A single T cell receptor (beta chain) is shown here with its context. CDR3 length equals 14 residues. Trimming at V came to 8 bases and at J to 7 bases, leaving 9 bases not matched to a gene. Germline values: CDR1 LNHNV, CDR2 YYDKDF (reference sequence). The data were taken from a study of blood T cell repertoires in COVID-19. As for the study in general: There were acute and convalescent COVID-19 samples, and they came from the United States, Italy and Spain.

In the original processing: From reference gene primer amplification, estimates of nucleated cell counts were derived. Some clones are missing from TCRdb's copy, which holds only in-frame ones; the method was immunoSEQ multiplex PCR. V, J and clone size derive from that table, while D and trimming were established from the DNA sequence. The repertoire holds around 200,000 clones, with less than 90% as singletons. The clonotype was recovered from a woman in her seventies with COVID-19, enrolled during active disease. The chain couples TRBV15 to TRBJ1-5; 9 nucleotides match TRBD1. Specimen: peripheral blood. DNA of the CDR3: TGTGCCACCGGCTATCGGACAGGGGTCCAGCCCCAGCATTTT. Translating it yields CATGYRTGVQPQHF.